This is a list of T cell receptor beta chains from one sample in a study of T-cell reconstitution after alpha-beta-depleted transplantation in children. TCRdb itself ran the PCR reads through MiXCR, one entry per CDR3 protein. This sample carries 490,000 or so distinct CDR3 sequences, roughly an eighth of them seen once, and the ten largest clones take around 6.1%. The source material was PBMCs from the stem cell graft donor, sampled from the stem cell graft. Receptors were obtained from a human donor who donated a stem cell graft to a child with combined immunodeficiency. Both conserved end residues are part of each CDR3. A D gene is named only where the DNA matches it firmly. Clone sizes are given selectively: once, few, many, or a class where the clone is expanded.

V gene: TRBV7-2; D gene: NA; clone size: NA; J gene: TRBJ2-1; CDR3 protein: CASSQQLEGDEQFF; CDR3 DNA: TGTGCCAGCAGCCAGCAACTAGAGGGCGATGAGCAGTTCTTC
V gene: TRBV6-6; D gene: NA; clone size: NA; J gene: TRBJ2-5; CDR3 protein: CASRGNRQETQYF; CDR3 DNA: TGTGCCAGCCGGGGGAACCGTCAAGAGACCCAGTACTTC
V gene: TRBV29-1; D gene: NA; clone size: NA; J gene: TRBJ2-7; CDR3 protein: CSVPVDHGWEYF; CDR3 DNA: TGCAGCGTTCCTGTCGACCACGGATGGGAGTACTTC
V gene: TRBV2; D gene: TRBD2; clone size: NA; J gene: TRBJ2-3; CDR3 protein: CASTLAGRSQYF; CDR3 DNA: TGTGCCAGCACCTTAGCGGGGAGGTCGCAGTATTTT
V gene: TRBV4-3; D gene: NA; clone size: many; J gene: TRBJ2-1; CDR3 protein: CASSHPARGANYNEQFF; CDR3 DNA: TGCGCCAGCAGCCACCCCGCCCGGGGGGCCAACTACAATGAGCAGTTCTTC
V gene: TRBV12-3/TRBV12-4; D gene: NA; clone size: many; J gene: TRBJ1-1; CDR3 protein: CASSLEVDTEAFF; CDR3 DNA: TGTGCCAGCAGTTTGGAGGTCGACACTGAAGCTTTCTTT
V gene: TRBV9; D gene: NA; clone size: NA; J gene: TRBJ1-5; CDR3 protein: CASSQGRNNQPQHF; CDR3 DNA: TGTGCCAGCAGCCAGGGGAGGAACAATCAGCCCCAGCATTTT
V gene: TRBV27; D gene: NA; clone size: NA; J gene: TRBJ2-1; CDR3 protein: CASSLSPQGNEQFF; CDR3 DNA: TGTGCCAGCAGTTTATCTCCACAGGGAAATGAGCAGTTCTTC
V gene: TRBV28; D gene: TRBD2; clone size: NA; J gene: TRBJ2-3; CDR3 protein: CASSSRGGRGTDTQYF; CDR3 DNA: TGTGCCAGCAGTTCGCGGGGGGGCCGTGGCACAGATACGCAGTATTTT
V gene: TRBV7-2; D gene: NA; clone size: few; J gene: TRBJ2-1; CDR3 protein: CASSPAVRSSYNEQFF; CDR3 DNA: TGTGCCAGCAGCCCAGCGGTCAGAAGCTCCTACAATGAGCAGTTCTTC
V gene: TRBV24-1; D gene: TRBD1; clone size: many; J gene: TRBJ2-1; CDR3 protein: CATSTRDRAYNEQFF; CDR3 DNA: TGTGCCACCAGTACCAGGGACAGGGCCTACAATGAGCAGTTCTTC
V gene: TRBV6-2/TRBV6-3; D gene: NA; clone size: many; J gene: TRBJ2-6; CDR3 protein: CASSYGGSGANVLTF; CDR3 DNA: TGTGCCAGCAGTTACGGGGGCTCTGGGGCCAACGTCCTGACTTTC
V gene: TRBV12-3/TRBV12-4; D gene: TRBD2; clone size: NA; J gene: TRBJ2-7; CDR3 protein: CASSLGGTSVYEQYF; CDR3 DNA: TGTGCCAGCAGTTTGGGGGGGACTAGCGTGTACGAGCAGTACTTC
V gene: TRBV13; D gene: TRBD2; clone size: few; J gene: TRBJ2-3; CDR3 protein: CASSLVFAAGGSTDTQYF; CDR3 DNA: TGTGCCAGCAGCTTAGTTTTTGCGGCGGGGGGAAGCACAGATACGCAGTATTTT
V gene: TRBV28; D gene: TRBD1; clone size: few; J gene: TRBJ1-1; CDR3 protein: CASSLPLGAGGKGSTEAFF; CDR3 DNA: TGTGCCAGCAGCCTCCCCCTCGGGGCAGGGGGGAAAGGTAGCACTGAAGCTTTCTTT
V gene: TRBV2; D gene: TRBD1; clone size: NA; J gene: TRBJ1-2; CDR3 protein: CTFCFSPGQRIRNYGYTF; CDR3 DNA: TGTACCTTCTGTTTTTCACCGGGACAGAGAATTAGAAACTATGGCTACACCTTC
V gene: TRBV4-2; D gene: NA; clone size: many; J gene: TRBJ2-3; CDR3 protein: CASSQGWMRTSTDTQYF; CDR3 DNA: TGTGCCAGCAGCCAAGGATGGATGCGGACTAGCACAGATACGCAGTATTTT
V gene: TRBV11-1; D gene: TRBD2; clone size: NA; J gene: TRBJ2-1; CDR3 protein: CASSLQGIAGANEQFF; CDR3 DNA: TGTGCCAGCAGCTTACAGGGGATAGCGGGGGCAAATGAGCAGTTCTTC
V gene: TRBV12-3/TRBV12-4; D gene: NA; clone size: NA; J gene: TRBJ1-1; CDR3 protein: CASSVTGTHAEAFF; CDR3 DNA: TGTGCCAGCAGTGTAACAGGGACGCACGCTGAAGCTTTCTTT
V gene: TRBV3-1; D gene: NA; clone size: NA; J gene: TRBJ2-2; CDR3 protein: CASSQRGGPNTGELFF; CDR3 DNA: TGTGCCAGCAGCCAACGCGGCGGACCGAACACCGGGGAGCTGTTTTTT
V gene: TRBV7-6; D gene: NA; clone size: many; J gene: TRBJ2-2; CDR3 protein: CASSPTIAGELFF; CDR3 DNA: TGTGCCAGCAGCCCGACAATTGCCGGGGAGCTGTTTTTT
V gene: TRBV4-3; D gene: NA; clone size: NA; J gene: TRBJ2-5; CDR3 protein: CASSHWGSVETQYF; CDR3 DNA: TGCGCCAGCAGCCATTGGGGGAGCGTGGAGACCCAGTACTTC
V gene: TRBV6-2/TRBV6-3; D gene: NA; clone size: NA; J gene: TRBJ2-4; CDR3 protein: CASSYIWNIQYF; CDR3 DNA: TGTGCCAGCAGTTATATCTGGAACATTCAGTACTTC
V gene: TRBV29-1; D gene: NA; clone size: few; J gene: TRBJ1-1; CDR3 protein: CSVGLGFNTEAFF; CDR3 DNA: TGCAGCGTGGGCTTGGGGTTTAACACTGAAGCTTTCTTT
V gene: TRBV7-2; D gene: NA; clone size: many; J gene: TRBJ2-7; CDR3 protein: CASSSWGYEQYF; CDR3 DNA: TGTGCCAGCAGCTCCTGGGGATACGAGCAGTACTTC
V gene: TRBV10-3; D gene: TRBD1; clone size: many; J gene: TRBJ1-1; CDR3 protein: CAISESRTGTGAEAFF; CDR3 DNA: TGTGCCATCAGTGAGTCTAGGACAGGTACAGGCGCTGAAGCTTTCTTT
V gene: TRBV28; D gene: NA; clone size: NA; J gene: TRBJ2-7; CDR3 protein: CASSLVTGVYEQYF; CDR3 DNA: TGTGCCAGCAGTTTGGTTACGGGAGTCTACGAGCAGTACTTC
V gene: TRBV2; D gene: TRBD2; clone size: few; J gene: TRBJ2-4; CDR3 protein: CASSEGGGVAKNIQYF; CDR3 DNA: TGTGCCAGCAGTGAAGGTGGGGGGGTAGCCAAAAACATTCAGTACTTC
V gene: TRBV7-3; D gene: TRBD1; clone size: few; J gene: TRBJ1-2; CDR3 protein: CASSADRARGYTF; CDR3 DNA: TGTGCCAGCAGCGCAGACAGGGCGAGGGGCTACACCTTC
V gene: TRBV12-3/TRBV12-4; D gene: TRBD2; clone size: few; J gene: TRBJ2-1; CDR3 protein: CASSLRGNYNEQFF; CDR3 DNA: TGTGCCAGCAGTTTGCGGGGGAACTACAATGAGCAGTTCTTC
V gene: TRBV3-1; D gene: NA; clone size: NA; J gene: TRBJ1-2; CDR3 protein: CASSQDRVGIYGYTF; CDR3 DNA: TGTGCCAGCAGCCAAGATCGGGTTGGGATTTACGGCTACACCTTC
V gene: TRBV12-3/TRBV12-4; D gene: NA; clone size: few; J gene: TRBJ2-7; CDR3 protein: CASSSGTQEHF; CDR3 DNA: TGTGCCAGCAGTTCCGGGACGCAAGAGCACTTC
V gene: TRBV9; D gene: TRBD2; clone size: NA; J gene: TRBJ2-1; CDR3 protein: CASSPGLAVQGQFF; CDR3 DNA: TGTGCCAGCAGCCCGGGACTAGCGGTACAGGGGCAGTTCTTC
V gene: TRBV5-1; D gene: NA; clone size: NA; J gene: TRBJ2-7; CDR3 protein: CASSQGTLTYEQYF; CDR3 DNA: TGCGCCAGCAGCCAGGGGACACTGACCTACGAGCAGTACTTC
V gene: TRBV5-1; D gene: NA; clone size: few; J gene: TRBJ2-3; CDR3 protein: CASSQLGTSDTQYF; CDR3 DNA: TGCGCCAGCAGCCAGCTAGGGACATCAGATACGCAGTATTTT
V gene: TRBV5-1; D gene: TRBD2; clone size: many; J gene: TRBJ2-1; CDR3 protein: CASSSGGTSGNEQFF; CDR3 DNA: TGCGCCAGCAGCTCGGGGGGGACTAGCGGCAATGAGCAGTTCTTC
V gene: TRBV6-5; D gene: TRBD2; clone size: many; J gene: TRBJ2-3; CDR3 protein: CASSYSGGGAGTDTQYF; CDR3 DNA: TGTGCCAGCAGTTACTCCGGCGGGGGGGCTGGCACAGATACGCAGTATTTT
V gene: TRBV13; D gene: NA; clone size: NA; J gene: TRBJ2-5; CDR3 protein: CASSHINGPDGETQYF; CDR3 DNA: TGTGCCAGCAGCCACATCAACGGGCCGGATGGGGAGACCCAGTACTTC
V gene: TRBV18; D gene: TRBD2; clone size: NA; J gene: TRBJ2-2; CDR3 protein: CASSPYAGDTGELFF; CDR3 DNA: TGTGCCAGCTCACCTTACGCGGGGGACACCGGGGAGCTGTTTTTT
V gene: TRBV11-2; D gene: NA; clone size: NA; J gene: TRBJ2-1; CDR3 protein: CASSHGLYNEQFF; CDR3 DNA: TGTGCCAGCAGCCACGGTCTCTACAATGAGCAGTTCTTC
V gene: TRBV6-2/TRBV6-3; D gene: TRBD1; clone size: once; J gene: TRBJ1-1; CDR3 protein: CASSYVGQGLEAFF; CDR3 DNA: TGTGCCAGCAGTTACGTGGGACAGGGCCTAGAAGCTTTCTTT
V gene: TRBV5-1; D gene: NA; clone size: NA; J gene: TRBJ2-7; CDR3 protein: CASSLSGRGGSEQYF; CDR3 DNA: TGCGCCAGCAGCTTGAGTGGACGCGGGGGCTCCGAGCAGTACTTC
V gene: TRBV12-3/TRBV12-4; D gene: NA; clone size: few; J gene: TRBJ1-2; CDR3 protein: CASSYDTLLNYGYTF; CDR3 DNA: TGTGCCAGCAGTTACGACACTCTGTTAAACTATGGCTACACCTTC
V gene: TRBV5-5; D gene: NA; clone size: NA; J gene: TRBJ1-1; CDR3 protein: CASSLNRMMAEAFF; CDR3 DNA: TGTGCCAGCAGCTTGAACAGGATGATGGCTGAAGCTTTCTTT
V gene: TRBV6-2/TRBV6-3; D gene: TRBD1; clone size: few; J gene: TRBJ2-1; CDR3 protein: CASSRDSTSSYNEQFF; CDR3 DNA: TGTGCCAGCAGCCGGGACAGCACTTCCTCCTACAATGAGCAGTTCTTC
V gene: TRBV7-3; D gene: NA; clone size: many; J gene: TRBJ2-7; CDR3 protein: CASSLMGQSYEQYF; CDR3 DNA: TGTGCCAGCAGCTTAATGGGGCAATCCTACGAGCAGTACTTC
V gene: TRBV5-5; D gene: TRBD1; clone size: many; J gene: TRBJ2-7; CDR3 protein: CASSLPDRGINEQYF; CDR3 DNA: TGTGCCAGCAGCCTCCCGGACAGGGGAATCAACGAGCAGTACTTC
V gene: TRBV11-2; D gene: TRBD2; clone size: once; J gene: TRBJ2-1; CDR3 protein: CASSLRSGRVHEQFF; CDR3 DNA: TGTGCCAGCAGCCTGCGAAGCGGGAGGGTCCATGAGCAGTTCTTC
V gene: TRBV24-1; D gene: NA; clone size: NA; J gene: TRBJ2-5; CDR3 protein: CATSPAPRETQYF; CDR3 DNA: TGTGCCACCAGTCCAGCGCCGAGGGAGACCCAGTACTTC
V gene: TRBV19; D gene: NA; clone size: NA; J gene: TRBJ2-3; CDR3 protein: CASKASSTDTQYF; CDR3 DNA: TGTGCCAGTAAAGCTAGCAGCACAGATACGCAGTATTTT
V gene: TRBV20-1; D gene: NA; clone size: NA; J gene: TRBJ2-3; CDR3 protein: CSAHFWGSGADTQYF; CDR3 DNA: TGCAGTGCTCATTTTTGGGGGTCGGGGGCAGATACGCAGTATTTT
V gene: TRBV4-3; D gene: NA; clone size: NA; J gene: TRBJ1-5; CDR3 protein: CASSQDFGSGQPQHF; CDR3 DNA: TGCGCCAGCAGCCAAGATTTTGGTTCGGGTCAGCCCCAGCATTTT
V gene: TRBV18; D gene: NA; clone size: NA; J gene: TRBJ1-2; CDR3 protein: CASSPPYWQPGAYGYTF; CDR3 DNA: TGTGCCAGCTCGCCCCCGTATTGGCAGCCCGGGGCCTATGGCTACACCTTC
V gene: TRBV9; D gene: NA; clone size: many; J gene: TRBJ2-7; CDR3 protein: CASSDAPGVPYEQYF; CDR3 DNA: TGTGCCAGCAGCGACGCTCCGGGAGTGCCCTACGAGCAGTACTTC
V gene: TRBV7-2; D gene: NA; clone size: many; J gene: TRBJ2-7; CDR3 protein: CASSSSNGYEQYF; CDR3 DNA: TGTGCCAGCAGCTCCTCCAACGGTTACGAGCAGTACTTC
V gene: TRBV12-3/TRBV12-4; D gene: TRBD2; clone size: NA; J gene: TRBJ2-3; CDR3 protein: CAISPGTSGRIHQGDTQYF; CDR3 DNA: TGTGCCATCAGTCCTGGGACTAGCGGGAGAATTCACCAGGGAGATACGCAGTATTTT
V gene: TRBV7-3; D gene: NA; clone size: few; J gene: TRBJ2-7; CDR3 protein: CASSLRNREVSEQYF; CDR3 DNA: TGTGCCAGCAGCTTAAGAAACAGGGAGGTGAGCGAGCAGTACTTC
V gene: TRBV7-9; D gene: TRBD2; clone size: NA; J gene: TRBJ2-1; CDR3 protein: CASSFGAGGPDEQFF; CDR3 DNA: TGTGCCAGCAGCTTTGGGGCGGGAGGGCCAGATGAGCAGTTCTTC
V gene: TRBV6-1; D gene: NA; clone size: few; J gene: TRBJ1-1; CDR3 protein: CASRPRRTSMEAFF; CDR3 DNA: TGTGCCAGCAGACCCCGACGGACCTCTATGGAAGCTTTCTTT
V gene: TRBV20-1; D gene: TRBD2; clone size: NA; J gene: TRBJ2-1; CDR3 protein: CSARRLAGLTYNEQFF; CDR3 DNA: TGCAGTGCTAGAAGGCTAGCGGGTCTAACCTACAATGAGCAGTTCTTC